A single sample gave rise to the 27 T cell receptor beta chains below, sequenced in a study of blood T cell repertoires in COVID-19. Clones were sequenced by immunoSEQ multiplex PCR, and TCRdb holds only the in-frame ones, with some missing. The sample lists about 150,000 clones, about 89% occurring once. Sample: peripheral blood. The receptors here all came from a man aged 55 to 70 with active or convalescent COVID-19.

The chain joins TRBV27 to TRBJ1-5; TRBD1 matches 9 bases. The V gene's germline CDR1 is MNHEY and CDR2 SMNVEV (reference sequence). The CDR3 consists of 16 residues. The junction had 7 bases not matched to a gene; V was cut back by 5 bases and J by 2 bases. CDR3 sequence reads: CASSPPGQGGNQPQHF. CDR3 nucleotides: TGTGCCAGCAGTCCCCCGGGACAGGGAGGCAATCAGCCCCAGCATTTT.

The chain carries TRBV7-9 and TRBJ2-7; maybe TRBD1 (5 bases). The V end was cut by 6 bases, the J end by 0 bases, with 15 bases between. CDR1 SEHNR and CDR2 FQNEAQ come from the germline V gene (reference sequence). The CDR3 sequence is 15 residues long. CDR3 sequence: CASRSQGPSSYEQYF. The DNA of the CDR3 is TGTGCCAGCAGAAGTCAGGGCCCTAGCTCCTACGAGCAGTACTTC.

The rearrangement joins TRBV5-1 to TRBJ1-5; 9 bases fit TRBD1. The ends lost 6 bases at V and 7 bases at J; junction bases unmatched: 8. Germline V CDR1 and CDR2: SGHRS, YFSETQ. The CDR3 is made up of 14 amino acids. The CDR3: CASTLTGGGQPQHF. The CDR3 DNA sequence: TGCGCCAGCACCCTAACAGGGGGCGGGCAGCCCCAGCATTTT.

The rearrangement uses TRBV4-2 and TRBJ2-5, with no clear D. V lost 4 bases and J 1 base, leaving 13 bases between the germline ends. Germline CDR1 LGHNA, CDR2 YNFKEQ. This CDR3 is 15 amino acids long. CDR3 sequence: CASSPNFRVQETQYF. The CDR3 region has the DNA TGTGCCAGCAGCCCCAATTTTCGGGTCCAAGAGACCCAGTACTTC.

The chain uses TRBV29-1 and TRBJ1-1; a weak D match, TRBD1 (5 bases). Germline assignment: CDR1 SQVTM and CDR2 ANQGSEA. The CDR3 contains 14 residues. The germline V and J ends were trimmed by 4 bases and 1 base, with 13 bases remaining between them. This CDR3 is CSVAHADRNTEAFF. The CDR3 DNA is TGCAGCGTTGCCCACGCCGACAGGAACACTGAAGCTTTCTTT.

The CDR3 bases are TGTGCCTGGAGTGGACTAGCGGGAACCTACGAGCAGTACTTC. It is translated as CAWSGLAGTYEQYF. V gene TRBV30 combines with J gene TRBJ2-7; 11 bases align to TRBD2. Germline CDR1 is GTSNPN and CDR2 is SVGIG (reference sequence). Unmatched junction bases numbered 1, after V lost 1 base and J lost 2 bases. The CDR3 is 14 amino acids.

The V call is TRBV3-1 (or the pseudogene TRBV3-2), the J call TRBJ1-2; D not certain. CDR1 LGHDT and CDR2 YNNKEL come from the germline V gene (reference sequence). Between the trimmed V and J ends, which lost 0 bases and 7 bases, there was a span of 15 bases. CDR3 length: 15 residues. DNA of the CDR3: TGTGCCAGCAGCCAAGATTCTGAGGGATATGGTGGCTACACCTTC. Translation gives CASSQDSEGYGGYTF.

This clone appeared a single time. This chain joins TRBV5-6 and TRBJ1-6, with a weak D call TRBD1 (6 bases). This CDR3 is built from 16 residues. CDR1 is SGHDT, CDR2 YYEEEE, per germline. The V and J ends lost 0 bases and 10 bases respectively, with 17 bases between them. The CDR3: CASSLAGAGFGSPLHF. In nucleotides, the CDR3 is TGTGCCAGCAGCTTGGCAGGGGCAGGGTTTGGATCACCCCTCCACTTT.

The chain employs TRBV29-1 and TRBJ1-1; D remains unclear. The CDR3 is 13 amino acids. Trimming removed 6 bases at V and 1 base at J, with 12 bases between. Germline CDR1 is SQVTM and CDR2 is ANQGSEA. This CDR3 reads CSVHYSGNTEAFF. CDR3 nucleotide sequence: TGCAGCGTCCACTACTCTGGGAACACTGAAGCTTTCTTT.

The gene calls are TRBV5-8 and TRBJ1-2; possibly TRBD1 for D (5 bases). Trimming stripped 0 bases from V and 6 bases from J, with 12 bases between. CDR1 is SGHTS and CDR2 is YDEGEE in the germline V gene. This CDR3 has 14 amino acids. Written as DNA, the CDR3 is TGTGCCAGCAGCTTGGCCGGGGGAGAGGATGGCTACACCTTC. It is translated as CASSLAGGEDGYTF. Complete variable domain (other parts from reference TRBV5-8 and TRBJ1-2): EAGVTQSPTHLIKTRGQQATLRCSPISGHTSVYWYQQALGLGLQFLLWYDEGEERNRGNFPPRFSGRQFPNYSSELNVNALELEDSALYLCASSLAGGEDGYTFGSGTRLTVV.

This sequence joins TRBV6-2 or TRBV6-3 and TRBJ2-3; 12 positions agree with TRBD2. This CDR3 has 15 residues. Losses at the gene ends were 5 bases for V and 3 bases for J; bases not matched to a gene: 3. Germline assignment: CDR1 MNHEY and CDR2 SVGEGT. The CDR3 is CASSLAGGRTDTQYF. CDR3 bases: TGTGCCAGCAGTCTAGCGGGGGGGCGTACAGATACGCAGTATTTT.

This CDR3 reads CASTQGVGQPQHF. The CDR3 coding sequence is TGTGCCAGCACCCAGGGTGTGGGTCAGCCCCAGCATTTT. The gene calls are TRBV6-5 and TRBJ1-5, with D perhaps TRBD1 (5 bases). Germline V gives CDR1 MNHEY, CDR2 SVGAGI. V lost 7 bases and J lost 6, with 13 bases in between. This CDR3 region has 13 residues.

V gene TRBV11-1 combines with J gene TRBJ2-1; D ambiguous. The germline V gene encodes CDR1 SGHAT and CDR2 FQDESV (reference sequence). Trimming removed 5 bases at V and 5 bases at J, with 4 bases between. This CDR3 is 11 amino acids long. The CDR3 nucleotides are TGTGCCAGCAGCCCTAACAATGAGCAGTTCTTC. As protein: CASSPNNEQFF.

This clone came up a few times. This chain connects TRBV9 to TRBJ2-1, with TRBD1 identical over 7 bases. There are 15 residues in the CDR3. The trim removed 0 bases at V and 4 bases at J, leaving 4 bases unmatched. Germline lookup yields CDR1 SGDLS and CDR2 YYNGEE. CDR3 nucleotides: TGTGCCAGCAGCGTAGGACAGGGAATATACAATGAGCAGTTCTTC. It translates to CASSVGQGIYNEQFF.

The chain carries TRBV6-2 or TRBV6-3 and TRBJ1-2; 9 positions match TRBD1. Germline CDR1 is MNHEY and CDR2 is SVGEGT. There are 16 residues in the CDR3. V trimming: 4 bases; J trimming: 2 bases; junction bases outside the gene matches: 8. The CDR3 coding sequence is TGTGCCAGCAGTTCCCATCCGGGACAGGGAAACTATGGCTACACCTTC. Protein sequence: CASSSHPGQGNYGYTF.

This clone was observed a few times. The chain is built from TRBV19 and TRBJ1-2; perhaps TRBD1 as D (6 bases). This CDR3 is 14 amino acids long. Between the trimmed V and J ends, which lost 1 base and 8 bases, there was a span of 14 bases. Germline assignment: CDR1 LNHDA and CDR2 SQIVND (reference sequence). The DNA of the CDR3 is TGTGCCAGTAGTATAGCGAACAGGGTCGACGGCTACACCTTC. It is translated as CASSIANRVDGYTF.

The chain employs TRBV19 and TRBJ2-7; a weak D match, TRBD2 (5 bases). Trimming cost V 5 bases and J 0 bases, with 11 bases left between them. The CDR3 is made up of 14 amino acids. In germline, CDR1 is LNHDA, CDR2 SQIVND (reference sequence). The CDR3 loop reads CASSELGSSYEQYF. CDR3 DNA sequence: TGTGCCAGTAGTGAGCTAGGGAGCTCCTACGAGCAGTACTTC.

The chain combines TRBV7-3 with TRBJ1-1; D call uncertain. Germline V gene data show CDR1 as SGHTA and CDR2 as FQGTGA. The V gene lost 0 bases and the J gene lost 3 bases, with 5 bases spanning the gap. The CDR3 is 13 amino acids. CDR3 in DNA: TGTGCCAGCAGCTTAACGCGGGACACTGAAGCTTTCTTT. Protein: CASSLTRDTEAFF.

The J gene is TRBJ1-2, the V gene TRBV4-2, with D possibly matching TRBD1 (6 bases). With 4 bases removed from V and 4 bases from J, the gap between germline ends came to 16 bases. This CDR3 comprises 15 residues. Germline CDR1 LGHNA, CDR2 YNFKEQ. The CDR3 bases are TGTGCCAGCAGCCGAATACTACAGGGCACCTATGGCTACACCTTC. The encoded protein is CASSRILQGTYGYTF.

CDR3 sequence: CAWSTSGETYEQYF. For the CDR3, the DNA is TGTGCCTGGAGTACTAGCGGGGAGACCTACGAGCAGTACTTC. The V and J genes are TRBV30 and TRBJ2-7; 10 bases map to TRBD2. The germline V gene has CDR1 GTSNPN and CDR2 SVGIG (reference sequence). V shed 2 bases, J shed 2 bases, and the junction held 3 bases outside the gene matches. The CDR3 has 14 residues.

This rearrangement joins TRBV6-5 to TRBJ1-1; maybe TRBD1 (6 bases). Trimming cost V 7 bases and J 1 base, with 13 bases left between them. The V gene's germline CDR1 is MNHEY and CDR2 SVGAGI. The CDR3 spans 14 residues. The CDR3 loop reads CASTRDTKNTEAFF. CDR3 DNA: TGTGCCAGCACCAGGGACACAAAGAACACTGAAGCTTTCTTT.

The genes are TRBV18 and TRBJ2-5, with TRBD2 identical over 13 bases. CDR1 and CDR2 (germline): KGHSH, LQKENI. V gave up 0 bases and J gave up 4 bases; unmatched junction bases: 2. The CDR3 sequence is 16 residues long. The CDR3 DNA reads as TGTGCCAGCTCACCACCGGGACTAGCGGGGCCAGAGACCCAGTACTTC. Translating it yields CASSPPGLAGPETQYF.

The rearrangement uses TRBV28 and TRBJ2-7; 10 bases are a match to TRBD1. The junction had 9 bases not matched to a gene; V was cut back by 7 bases and J by 6 bases. The germline gives CDR1 MDHEN, CDR2 SYDVKM. The CDR3 extends over 14 amino acids. CDR3 nucleotide sequence: TGTGCCAGCACCCCTTGGCGGACAGGGGGCGAGCAGTACTTC. Translation: CASTPWRTGGEQYF.

This chain joins TRBV28 and TRBJ2-5; D is unresolved. Germline assignment: CDR1 MDHEN and CDR2 SYDVKM. The germline V and J ends were trimmed by 7 bases and 1 base, with 16 bases remaining between them. The CDR3 has 15 amino acids. The CDR3: CASTFFPSPQETQYF. As DNA, the CDR3 is TGTGCCAGCACCTTCTTCCCCAGTCCCCAAGAGACCCAGTACTTC.

This sequence joins TRBV24-1 and TRBJ2-3; TRBD2 matches 11 bases. Germline assignment: CDR1 KGHDR and CDR2 SFDVKD. The CDR3 length is 19 residues. The V gene end was trimmed by 2 bases and the J gene end by 4 bases; junction bases not matched to a gene: 13. The CDR3 DNA follows: TGTGCCACCAGTGATTCGCCGGGACTAGCGGTTGAGGCTGCAGATACGCAGTATTTT. Translated, it gives CATSDSPGLAVEAADTQYF.

V and J are TRBV28 and TRBJ1-1; D uncertain. V was trimmed by 3 bases and J by 1 base, leaving 9 bases between them. This CDR3 spans 14 amino acids. In germline, CDR1 is MDHEN, CDR2 SYDVKM. CDR3 nucleotide sequence: TGTGCCAGCAGTTTGCTTCAGGCGAACACTGAAGCTTTCTTT. Its translation is CASSLLQANTEAFF.

The chain has TRBV9 and TRBJ2-1, with TRBD2 as a possible D gene (6 bases). Germline values: CDR1 SGDLS, CDR2 YYNGEE. This CDR3 spans 15 amino acids. Trimming stripped 3 bases from V and 0 bases from J, with 10 bases between. CDR3 in DNA: TGTGCCAGCAGCGCCCACGGGAGCTCCTACAATGAGCAGTTCTTC. Translation gives CASSAHGSSYNEQFF.